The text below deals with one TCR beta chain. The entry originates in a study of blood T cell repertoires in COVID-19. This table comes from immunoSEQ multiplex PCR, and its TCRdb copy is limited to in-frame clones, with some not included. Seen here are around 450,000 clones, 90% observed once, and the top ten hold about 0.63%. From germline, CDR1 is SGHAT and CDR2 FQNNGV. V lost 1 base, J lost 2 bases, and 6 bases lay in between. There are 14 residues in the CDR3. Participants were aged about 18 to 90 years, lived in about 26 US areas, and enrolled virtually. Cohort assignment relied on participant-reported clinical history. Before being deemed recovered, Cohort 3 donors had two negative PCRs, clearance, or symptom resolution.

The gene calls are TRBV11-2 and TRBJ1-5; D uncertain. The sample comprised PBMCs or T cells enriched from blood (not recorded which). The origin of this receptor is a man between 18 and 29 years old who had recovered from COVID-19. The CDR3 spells CASSLGLGNQPQHF. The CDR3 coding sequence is TGTGCCAGCAGCTTAGGACTGGGCAATCAGCCCCAGCATTTT.